These 21 T cell receptor beta chains came from one sample sequenced in a study of blood T cell repertoires in COVID-19. Sequencing used immunoSEQ multiplex PCR; TCRdb keeps in-frame clones, though not all of them. Here the sample spans about 150,000 clones, roughly 88% being singletons. The sample comprised peripheral blood. Receptors were obtained from a woman aged 50 to 65 with acute or convalescent COVID-19.

This chain joins TRBV2 and TRBJ2-3; 12 nucleotides match TRBD2. The CDR3 totals 16 residues. With 4 bases clipped from V and 1 base from J, the junction kept 3 bases outside the gene matches. Germline assignment: CDR1 SNHLY and CDR2 FYNNEI. As DNA, the CDR3 is TGTGCCAGCAGTGCGCGGACTAGCGGGGGCACAGATACGCAGTATTTT. It is translated as CASSARTSGGTDTQYF. Looking up the rest from reference TRBV2 and TRBJ2-3 gives the full variable domain: EPEVTQTPSHQVTQMGQEVILRCVPISNHLYFYWYRQILGQKVEFLVSFYNNEISEKSEIFDDQFSVERPDGSNFTLKIRSTKLEDSAMYFCASSARTSGGTDTQYFGPGTRLTVL.

The CDR3 is CASSLSGRNQPQHF. CDR3 DNA sequence: TGTGCCAGCAGTCTATCCGGGAGAAATCAGCCCCAGCATTTT. The chain combines TRBV2 with TRBJ1-5; no reliable D call. The CDR3 is 14 amino acids. Per the germline V gene, CDR1 is SNHLY and CDR2 is FYNNEI. V was shortened by 5 bases and J by 4 bases, with 12 bases between the two germline ends.

V is TRBV10-3 and J is TRBJ1-2; 7 bases are a match to TRBD1. The V segment lost 4 bases and the J segment 7 bases; nucleotides outside the gene matches: 3. CDR1 and CDR2 (germline): ENHRY, SYGVKD. The CDR3 consists of 12 residues. In nucleotides, the CDR3 is TGTGCCATCAGTGCAGGGGGTGGTGGCTACACCTTC. This sequence encodes CAISAGGGGYTF.

The chain carries TRBV5-4 and TRBJ1-2; 7 bases agree with TRBD1. The ends lost 4 bases at V and 1 base at J; junction bases unmatched: 1. Germline V gives CDR1 SGHNT, CDR2 YYREEE (reference sequence). The CDR3 consists of 13 residues. The CDR3 nucleotides are TGTGCCAGCAGCGGGACAGTTAACTATGGCTACACCTTC. It yields the protein CASSGTVNYGYTF.

CDR3 sequence reads: CASSLIWGPSGNTIYF. As DNA, the CDR3 is TGTGCCAGCAGCTTAATATGGGGGCCGTCTGGAAACACCATATATTTT. The genes are TRBV11-2 and TRBJ1-3, with a tentative D call TRBD1 (6 bases). The germline gives CDR1 SGHAT, CDR2 FQNNGV. The CDR3 length is 16 residues. V lost 2 bases, J lost 1 base, and 12 bases lay in between.

Only a few counts were recorded for this clone. The rearrangement uses TRBV19 and TRBJ1-5, with 7 nucleotides matching TRBD1. The germline gives CDR1 LNHDA, CDR2 SQIVND (reference sequence). The V and J ends lost 5 bases and 3 bases, in that order; junction bases with no gene match: 16. CDR3 length: 18 amino acids. The CDR3 protein is CASSPRHRGESNNQPQHF. The CDR3 DNA is TGTGCCAGTAGTCCACGGCACAGGGGAGAGTCGAACAATCAGCCCCAGCATTTT. Combining the CDR3 with reference TRBV19 and TRBJ1-5 gives the whole variable domain DGGITQSPKYLFRKEGQNVTLSCEQNLNHDAMYWYRQDPGQGLRLIYYSQIVNDFQKGDIAEGYSVSREKKESFPLTVTSAQKNPTAFYLCASSPRHRGESNNQPQHFGDGTRLSIL.

The genes are TRBV7-3 and TRBJ1-6; possibly TRBD1 for D (6 bases). This CDR3 is built from 15 residues. Germline V gene sequence: CDR1 SGHTA, CDR2 FQGTGA. V was pared by 5 bases and J by 7 bases, with 15 bases between. CDR3 DNA sequence: TGTGCCAGCAGCCCGAAGGGACACCCCAATTCACCCCTCCACTTT. Translation gives CASSPKGHPNSPLHF.

The chain joins TRBV19 to TRBJ1-6, with D perhaps TRBD1 (5 bases). Germline V CDR1 and CDR2: LNHDA, SQIVND (reference sequence). The CDR3 runs to 17 residues. The V end was cut by 6 bases, the J end by 6 bases, with 21 bases between. The CDR3 sequence is CASRTDSRVAANSPLHF. The CDR3 nucleotides are TGTGCCAGTAGGACCGACAGTCGGGTGGCTGCTAATTCACCCCTCCACTTT.

This chain joins TRBV6-5 and TRBJ2-7, with 9 bases lining up with TRBD2. Germline assignment: CDR1 MNHEY and CDR2 SVGAGI. Trimming cost V 6 bases and J 3 bases; bases outside gene matches: 3. The CDR3 loop spans 13 amino acids. CDR3 DNA: TGTGCCAGCAGCTATAGCGGGAGCTACGAGCAGTACTTC. This encodes CASSYSGSYEQYF.

The CDR3 nucleotides are TGTGCCACCTCAGGGAGGGGACAAGAGACCCAGTACTTC. This codes for CATSGRGQETQYF. J is TRBJ2-5 and V is TRBV7-2; 7 bases agree with TRBD2. This CDR3 has 13 residues. In germline, CDR1 is SGHTA, CDR2 FQGNSA. V shed 10 bases, J shed 2 bases, and the junction held 7 bases outside the gene matches.

The rearrangement links TRBV11-2 to TRBJ1-4; D might be TRBD1 (5 bases). Trimming took off 2 bases at V and 4 bases at J, with 11 bases between the two ends. From germline, CDR1 is SGHAT and CDR2 FQNNGV. There are 15 residues in the CDR3. The CDR3 loop is CASSLSTGGNEKLFF. CDR3 sequence (DNA): TGTGCCAGCAGCTTAAGCACGGGGGGTAATGAAAAACTGTTTTTT.

J is TRBJ2-1 and V is TRBV19, with 7 nucleotides matching TRBD1. Germline V gene sequence: CDR1 LNHDA, CDR2 SQIVND (reference sequence). The V segment lost 8 bases and the J segment 4 bases; nucleotides outside the gene matches: 8. The CDR3 sequence is 14 residues long. CDR3 sequence reads: CASLPGTAYNEQFF. As DNA, the CDR3 is TGTGCCAGTCTTCCCGGGACAGCATACAATGAGCAGTTCTTC.

The CDR3 region is CASSESRDRGWGYTF. The CDR3 bases are TGTGCCAGCAGTGAATCCCGGGACAGGGGATGGGGCTACACCTTC. This rearrangement joins TRBV25-1 to TRBJ1-2; 10 positions match TRBD1. The V gene end was trimmed by 1 base and the J gene end by 8 bases; junction bases not matched to a gene: 7. Germline CDR1 reads MGHDK; CDR2 reads SYGVNS. There are 15 residues in the CDR3.

In its sample, this clone was seen once. The chain has TRBV6-2 or TRBV6-3 and TRBJ2-3; 9 bases fit TRBD2. The J segment lost 0 bases and the V segment lost 0 bases, leaving 4 bases of the junction unmatched. The CDR3 is made up of 17 amino acids. CDR1 and CDR2 (germline): MNHEY, SVGEGT. The CDR3 nucleotides read TGTGCCAGCAGTTACTCGCTAGCGGGGCCTAGCACAGATACGCAGTATTTT. It specifies CASSYSLAGPSTDTQYF.

The chain recombines TRBV5-1 with TRBJ1-1; 8 nucleotides agree with TRBD1. The CDR3 is 15 residues long. V shed 0 bases and J 0 bases; nucleotides not matched to a gene: 1. Per the germline V gene, CDR1 is SGHRS and CDR2 is YFSETQ. Here the CDR3 reads CASSLGQGLNTEAFF. The CDR3 DNA is TGCGCCAGCAGCTTGGGACAGGGGTTGAACACTGAAGCTTTCTTT.

This chain uses TRBV5-4 with TRBJ2-1; D gene uncertain. Germline-derived CDR1 and CDR2 are SGHNT and YYREEE (reference sequence). Between the trimmed V and J ends, which lost 4 bases and 10 bases, there was a span of 12 bases. The CDR3 extends over 12 amino acids. CDR3 coding DNA: TGTGCCAGCAGCCTAGGAAATTCCGAGCAGTTCTTC. Amino acid sequence: CASSLGNSEQFF.

The chain uses TRBV21-1 and TRBJ1-5; TRBD1, the table's D call, lacks a check against the DNA. TRBV21-1 is an annotated pseudogene. The CDR3 length is 16 residues. CDR3 residues: CASSKRIRVLAQPQHF. The CDR3 nucleotides read TGTGCCAGCAGCAAAAGGATCAGGGTTCTTGCGCAGCCCCAGCATTTT.

V usage is TRBV13 and J usage is TRBJ2-2, with a tentative D call TRBD1 (6 bases). Per germline, CDR1 PRHDT and CDR2 FYEKMQ (reference sequence). Trimming took 3 bases from V and 3 from J, leaving 8 bases between them. The CDR3 contains 14 residues. CDR3 region: CASSFYRDTGELFF. The DNA of the CDR3 is TGTGCCAGCAGCTTCTACAGGGACACCGGGGAGCTGTTTTTT.

The CDR3 protein is CASSPRQGYEQYF. In DNA form, the CDR3 reads TGTGCCAGCAGCCCTAGACAGGGCTACGAGCAGTACTTC. This rearrangement joins TRBV7-3 to TRBJ2-7, with 7 nucleotides matching TRBD1. This CDR3 spans 13 amino acids. Germline CDR1 and CDR2: SGHTA and FQGTGA. The junction had 4 bases not matched to a gene; V was cut back by 5 bases and J by 3 bases.

CDR3 DNA sequence: TGTGCCAGCAGCGTAGAAGGTTGGGGGGGAAGGGGCTACACCTTC. This sequence encodes CASSVEGWGGRGYTF. The genes are TRBV9 and TRBJ1-2; tentative D call: TRBD1 (5 bases). Trimming removed 0 bases at V and 8 bases at J, with 17 bases between. Germline V gives CDR1 SGDLS, CDR2 YYNGEE. The CDR3 spans 15 residues.

This clone was seen only once. The chain recombines TRBV5-6 with TRBJ2-1; unclear D gene. The V end was cut by 0 bases, the J end by 6 bases, with 10 bases between. CDR3 size: 14 residues. Germline V gene lookup returns CDR1 SGHDT and CDR2 YYEEEE. The CDR3 sequence: CASSLDPGSNEQFF. The DNA for the CDR3 is TGTGCCAGCAGCTTGGATCCGGGTTCCAATGAGCAGTTCTTC.